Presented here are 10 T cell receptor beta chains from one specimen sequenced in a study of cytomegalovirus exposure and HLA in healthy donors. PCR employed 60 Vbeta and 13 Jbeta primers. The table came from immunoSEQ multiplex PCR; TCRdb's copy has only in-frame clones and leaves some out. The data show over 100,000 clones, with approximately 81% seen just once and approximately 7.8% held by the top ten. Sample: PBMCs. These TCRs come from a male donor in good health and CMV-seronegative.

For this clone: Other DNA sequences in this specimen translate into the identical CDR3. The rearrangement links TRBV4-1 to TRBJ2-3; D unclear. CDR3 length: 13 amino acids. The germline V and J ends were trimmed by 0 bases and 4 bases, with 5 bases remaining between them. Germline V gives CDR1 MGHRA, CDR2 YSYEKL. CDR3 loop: CASSQESADTQYF. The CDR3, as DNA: TGCGCCAGCAGCCAAGAGTCCGCAGATACGCAGTATTTT.

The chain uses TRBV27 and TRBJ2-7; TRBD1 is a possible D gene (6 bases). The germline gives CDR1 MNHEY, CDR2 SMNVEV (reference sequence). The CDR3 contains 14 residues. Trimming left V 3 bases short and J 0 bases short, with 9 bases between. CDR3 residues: CASSFRGDSYEQYF. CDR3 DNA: TGTGCCAGCAGTTTCAGGGGCGACTCCTACGAGCAGTACTTC.

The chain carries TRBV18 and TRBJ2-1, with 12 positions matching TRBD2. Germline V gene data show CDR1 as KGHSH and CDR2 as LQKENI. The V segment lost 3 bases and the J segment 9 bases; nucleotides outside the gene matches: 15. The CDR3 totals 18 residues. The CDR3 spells CASSPSKWTSGEATEQFF. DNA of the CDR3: TGTGCCAGCTCACCTTCCAAGTGGACTAGCGGGGAGGCGACTGAGCAGTTCTTC.

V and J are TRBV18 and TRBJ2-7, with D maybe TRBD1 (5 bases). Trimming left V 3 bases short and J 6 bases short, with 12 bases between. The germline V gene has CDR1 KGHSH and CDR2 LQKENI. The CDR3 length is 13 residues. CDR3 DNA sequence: TGTGCCAGCTCACCTGGACACTTACTCGAGCAGTACTTC. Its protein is CASSPGHLLEQYF.

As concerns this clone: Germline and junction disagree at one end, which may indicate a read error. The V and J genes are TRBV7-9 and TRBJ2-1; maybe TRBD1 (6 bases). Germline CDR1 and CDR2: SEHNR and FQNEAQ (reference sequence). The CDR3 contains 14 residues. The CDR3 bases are TGTTCCAGCAGCTTAGAGGGGGTCAGCAATGAGCAGTTCTTC. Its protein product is CSSSLEGVSNEQFF.

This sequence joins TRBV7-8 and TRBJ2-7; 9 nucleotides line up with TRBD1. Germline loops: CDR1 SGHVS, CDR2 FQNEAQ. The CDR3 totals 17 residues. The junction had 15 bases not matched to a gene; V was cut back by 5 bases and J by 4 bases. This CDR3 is CASSRQARDRVVYEQYF. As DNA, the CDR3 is TGTGCCAGCAGCCGACAAGCCCGGGACAGGGTGGTGTACGAGCAGTACTTC.

CDR3 sequence reads: CASSKEDILEEQYF. CDR3 coding DNA: TGCGCCAGCAGCAAGGAGGATATCCTCGAAGAGCAGTACTTC. The rearrangement uses TRBV5-1 and TRBJ2-7; D may be TRBD2 (5 bases). V was pared by 4 bases and J by 7 bases, with 18 bases between. In germline, CDR1 is SGHRS, CDR2 YFSETQ. The CDR3 totals 14 residues.

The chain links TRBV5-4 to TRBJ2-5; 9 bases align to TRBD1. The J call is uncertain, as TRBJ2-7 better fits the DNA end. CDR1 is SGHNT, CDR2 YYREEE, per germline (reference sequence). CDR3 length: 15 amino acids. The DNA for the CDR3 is TGTGCCAGCAGCCGAGGGGTGGGACAGGGTTACGAGCAGTACTTC. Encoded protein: CASSRGVGQGYEQYF.

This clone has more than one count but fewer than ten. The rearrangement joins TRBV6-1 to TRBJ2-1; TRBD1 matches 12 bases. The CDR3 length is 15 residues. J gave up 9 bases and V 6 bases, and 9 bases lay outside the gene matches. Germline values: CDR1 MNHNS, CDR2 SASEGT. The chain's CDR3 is CASRNPGQGAGEQFF. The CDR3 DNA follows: TGTGCCAGCAGGAACCCGGGACAGGGGGCCGGTGAGCAGTTCTTC.

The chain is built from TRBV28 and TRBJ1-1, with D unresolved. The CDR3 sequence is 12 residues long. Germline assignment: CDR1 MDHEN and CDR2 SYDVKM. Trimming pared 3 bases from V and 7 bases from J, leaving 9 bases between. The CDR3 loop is CASSLNGVEAFF. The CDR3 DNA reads TGTGCCAGCAGTTTGAATGGAGTTGAAGCTTTCTTT.